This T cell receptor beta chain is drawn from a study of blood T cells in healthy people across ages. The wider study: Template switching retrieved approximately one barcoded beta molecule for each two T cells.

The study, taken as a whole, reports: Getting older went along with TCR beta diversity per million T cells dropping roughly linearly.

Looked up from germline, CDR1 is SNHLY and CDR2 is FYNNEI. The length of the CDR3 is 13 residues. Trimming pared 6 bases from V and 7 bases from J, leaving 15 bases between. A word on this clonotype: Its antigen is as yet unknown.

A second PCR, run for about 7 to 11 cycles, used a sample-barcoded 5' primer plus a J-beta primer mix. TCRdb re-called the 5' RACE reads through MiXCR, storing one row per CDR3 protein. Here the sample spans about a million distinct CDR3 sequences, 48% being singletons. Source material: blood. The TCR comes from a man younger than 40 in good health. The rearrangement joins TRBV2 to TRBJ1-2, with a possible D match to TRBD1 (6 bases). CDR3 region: CASRGRGASGYTF. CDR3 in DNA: TGTGCCAGCAGGGGGCGGGGGGCGAGTGGCTACACCTTC.